This note documents a single T cell receptor (beta chain) sequence. Trimming pared 0 bases from V and 0 bases from J, leaving 7 bases between. CDR3 length equals 15 residues. Germline CDR1 is SGDLS and CDR2 is YYNGEE. The data belong to a study of control samples from healthy donors and cancer patients. Method: immunoSEQ multiplex PCR; TCRdb's copy keeps in-frame clones and lacks some. The data hold roughly 50,000 clones, with more than 90% observed a single time. Sequenced input: PBMCs. V is TRBV9 and J is TRBJ1-3; D perhaps matches TRBD1 (6 bases). This receptor was taken from a man younger than 40 with colorectal cancer. CDR3 sequence reads: CASSVEGDSGNTIYF. The CDR3 DNA reads as TGTGCCAGCAGCGTAGAGGGGGACTCTGGAAACACCATATATTTT.